There are many counts of the clone carrying this TCR beta chain. Its target is unknown. The data are from a study of CD8 T cells in ankylosing spondylitis. Study-level results: Matched synovial fluid from ankylosing spondylitis patients was reported to be enriched for disease-linked clones. CD8+ disease-linked clones were present at relatively low frequencies in blood.

5'-RACE, quantitative and with molecular barcodes, yielded the TCR beta libraries. TCRdb re-called the 5' RACE reads through MiXCR, storing one row per CDR3 protein. The sample records around 30,000 distinct CDR3 sequences, around 7.2% being singletons. Sequenced input: blood, either unsorted or a sorted T cell fraction (not recorded which). This sequence originates from a male donor with ankylosing spondylitis or in good health (not recorded which).

CDR3 bases: TGTGCCAGCAGCGAGATGGCAGTCTCCTACGAGCAGTACTTC. Translating it yields CASSEMAVSYEQYF. The chain has TRBV3-1 and TRBJ2-7; D is uncertain. V lost 5 bases and J 0 bases, leaving 11 bases between the germline ends. CDR3 length equals 14 residues. The germline CDR1 and CDR2 sequences are LGHDT and YNNKEL (reference sequence).